The 4 T cell receptor beta chains given below trace back to one sample, sequenced in a study of T cell repertoires in cytomegalovirus infection. TCRdb called the reads again in MiXCR, with one record for every CDR3 protein. The data hold almost 500,000 distinct CDR3 sequences, with approximately 10% observed a single time. Sequenced sample: PBMCs. The receptors stem from a human donor in good health (CMV status not recorded). Some clones in this sample may be carry-over from other donors' samples.

This clonotype was detected only a few times. The genes are TRBV11-3 and TRBJ2-1, with 8 bases lining up with TRBD2. The CDR3 consists of 15 residues. Germline V gene lookup returns CDR1 SGHNT and CDR2 YENEEA. V lost 5 bases, J lost 3 bases, and 6 bases stayed unmatched. The DNA for the CDR3 is TGTGCCAGCAGCGTAGCGGGACCCCTCTACAATGAGCAGTTCTTC. This gives the protein CASSVAGPLYNEQFF.

The chain is built from TRBV4-2 and TRBJ2-2; 11 nucleotides line up with TRBD2. Trimming took 1 base from V and 7 from J; bases not matched to a gene: 11. In germline, CDR1 is LGHNA, CDR2 YNFKEQ. This CDR3 comprises 18 residues. CDR3 bases: TGTGCCAGCAGCCAAGGTGCTAGCGGGAGGACTGGTGTCGGGGAGCTGTTTTTT. Encoded protein: CASSQGASGRTGVGELFF.

This clonotype was observed a few times. This chain connects TRBV5-6 to TRBJ2-7; D may match TRBD1 or TRBD2 (5 bases each). The V gene lost 1 base and the J gene lost 2 bases, with 10 bases spanning the gap. The V gene's germline CDR1 is SGHDT and CDR2 YYEEEE. The CDR3 totals 14 residues. The CDR3 region is CASSLWDRTYEQYF. CDR3 in DNA: TGTGCCAGCAGCTTGTGGGACCGAACCTACGAGCAGTACTTC.

A word on this clonotype: This may come from a read error, since a much larger clone is one base off. The chain recombines TRBV7-3 with TRBJ2-1; D may be TRBD1 (6 bases). Per germline, CDR1 SGHTA and CDR2 FQGTGA. The CDR3 is 13 residues long. Trimming pared 4 bases from V and 8 bases from J, leaving 12 bases between. The CDR3 loop reads CASSYRQVDEQFF. The CDR3 coding sequence is TGTGCCAGCAGCTACCGACAGGTCGATGAGCAGTTCTTC. The full variable domain, its missing parts supplied by reference TRBV7-3 and TRBJ2-1, is GAGVSQTPSNKVTEKGKYVELRCDPISGHTALYWYRQSLGQGPEFLIYFQGTGAADDSGLPNDRFFAVRPEGSVSTLKIQRTERGDSAVYLCASSYRQVDEQFFGPGTRLTVL.